This T cell receptor (beta chain) was captured by sequencing in a study of cytomegalovirus exposure and HLA in healthy donors. Trimming shortened V by 9 bases and J by 5 bases, and 16 bases separated the two germline ends. Per germline, CDR1 SNHLY and CDR2 FYNNEI. The length of the CDR3 is 14 residues. Generated by immunoSEQ multiplex PCR, the TCRdb table keeps only in-frame clones and is missing some. Altogether fewer than 150,000 clones are present, roughly 88% being singletons, with the ten largest covering 1.5% to 2%. The chain couples TRBV2 to TRBJ1-4; weak D call: TRBD1 (5 bases). Sequenced material: PBMCs. The sequence was collected from a man aged 18 to 29 in good health and CMV-seronegative. The CDR3 DNA follows: TGTGCCAGAACCCAAACAGACAGCAATGAAAAACTGTTTTTT. It encodes CARTQTDSNEKLFF.